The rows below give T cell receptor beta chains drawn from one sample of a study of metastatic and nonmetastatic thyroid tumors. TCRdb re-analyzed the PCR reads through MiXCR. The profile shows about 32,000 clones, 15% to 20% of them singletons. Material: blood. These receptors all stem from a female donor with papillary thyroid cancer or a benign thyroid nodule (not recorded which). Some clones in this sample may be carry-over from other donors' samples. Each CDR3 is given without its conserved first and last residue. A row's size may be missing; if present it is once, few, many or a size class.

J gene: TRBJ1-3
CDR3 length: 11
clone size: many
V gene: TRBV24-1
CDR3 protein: ATSTGSADTIY

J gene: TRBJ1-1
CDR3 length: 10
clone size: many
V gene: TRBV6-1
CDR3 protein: ASSPGQSEAF

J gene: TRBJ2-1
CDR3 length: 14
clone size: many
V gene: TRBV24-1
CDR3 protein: ATSGPTGTTYNEQF

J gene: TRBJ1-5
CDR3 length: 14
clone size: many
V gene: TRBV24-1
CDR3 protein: ATSDGTGASNQPQH

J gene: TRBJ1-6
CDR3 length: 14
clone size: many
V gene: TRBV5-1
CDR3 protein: ASSDGTGPSYSPLH

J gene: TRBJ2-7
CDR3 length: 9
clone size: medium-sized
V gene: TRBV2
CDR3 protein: ASSENYEQY

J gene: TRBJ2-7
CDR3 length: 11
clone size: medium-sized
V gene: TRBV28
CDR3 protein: ASSSRQKNEQY

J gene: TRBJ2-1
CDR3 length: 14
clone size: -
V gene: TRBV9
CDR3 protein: ASSSRTSGTRNEQF

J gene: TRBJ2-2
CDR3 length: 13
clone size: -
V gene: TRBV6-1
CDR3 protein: ASRNRGGDTGELF

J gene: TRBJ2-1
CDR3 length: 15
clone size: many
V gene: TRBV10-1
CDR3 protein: ASSEVGRLAGSNEQF

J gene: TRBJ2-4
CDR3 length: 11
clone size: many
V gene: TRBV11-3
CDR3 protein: ASSLNQENIQY

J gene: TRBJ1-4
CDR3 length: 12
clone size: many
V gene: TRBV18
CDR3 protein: ASSPTGSNEKLF

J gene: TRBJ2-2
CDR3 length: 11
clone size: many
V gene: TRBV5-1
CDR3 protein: ASSWTGGGELF

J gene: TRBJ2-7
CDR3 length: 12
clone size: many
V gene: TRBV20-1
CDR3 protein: SATGTGESYEQY

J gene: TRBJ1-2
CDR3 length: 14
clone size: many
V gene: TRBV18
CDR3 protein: ASSPYPGLRGDGYT

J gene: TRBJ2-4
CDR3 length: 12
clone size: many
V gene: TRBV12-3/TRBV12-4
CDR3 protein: ASRSGTSGGGQY

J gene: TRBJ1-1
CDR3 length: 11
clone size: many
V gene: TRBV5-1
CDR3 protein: ASSLAGSREAF

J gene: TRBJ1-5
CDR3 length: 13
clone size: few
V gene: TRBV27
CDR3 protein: ASSPWTTSNQPQH

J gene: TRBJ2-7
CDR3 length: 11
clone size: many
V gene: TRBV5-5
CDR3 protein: ASSLGSPFVQY

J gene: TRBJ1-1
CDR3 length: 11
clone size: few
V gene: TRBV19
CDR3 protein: ASKGRGDTEAF

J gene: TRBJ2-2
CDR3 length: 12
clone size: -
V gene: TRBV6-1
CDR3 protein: ASSPSGAPGELF

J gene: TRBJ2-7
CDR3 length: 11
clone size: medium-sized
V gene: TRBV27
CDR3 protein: ASSVTGSGEQY

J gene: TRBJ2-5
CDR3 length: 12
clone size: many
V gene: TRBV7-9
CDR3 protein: ASSRRVSQETQY

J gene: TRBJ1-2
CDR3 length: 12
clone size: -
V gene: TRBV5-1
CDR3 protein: ASSSDGTNYGYT